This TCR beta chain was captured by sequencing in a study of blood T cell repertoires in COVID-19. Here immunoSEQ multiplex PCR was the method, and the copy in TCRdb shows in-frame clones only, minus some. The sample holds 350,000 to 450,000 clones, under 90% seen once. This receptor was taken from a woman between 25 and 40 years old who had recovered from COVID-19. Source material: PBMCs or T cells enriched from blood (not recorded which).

This CDR3 is CASSGRTDTQYF. CDR3 in DNA: TGTGCCAGTAGCGGGAGAACAGATACGCAGTATTTT. The rearrangement joins TRBV19 to TRBJ2-3; perhaps TRBD2 as D (6 bases). Trimming cost V 6 bases and J 3 bases, with 7 bases left between them. CDR3 length: 12 amino acids. Germline V CDR1 and CDR2: LNHDA, SQIVND (reference sequence).